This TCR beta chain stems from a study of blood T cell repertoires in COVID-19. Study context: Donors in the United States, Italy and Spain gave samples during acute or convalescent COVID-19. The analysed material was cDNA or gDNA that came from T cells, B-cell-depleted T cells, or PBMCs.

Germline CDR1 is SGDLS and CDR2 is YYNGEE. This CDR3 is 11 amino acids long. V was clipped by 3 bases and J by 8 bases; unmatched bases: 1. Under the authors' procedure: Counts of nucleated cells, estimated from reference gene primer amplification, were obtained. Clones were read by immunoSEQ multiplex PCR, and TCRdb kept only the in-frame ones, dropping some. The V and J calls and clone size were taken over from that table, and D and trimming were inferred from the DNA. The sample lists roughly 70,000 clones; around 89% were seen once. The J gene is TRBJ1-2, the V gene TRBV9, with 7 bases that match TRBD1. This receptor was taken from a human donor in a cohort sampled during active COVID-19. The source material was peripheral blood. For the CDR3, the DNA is TGTGCCAGCAGCGCAGGGGGAGGCTACACCTTC. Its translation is CASSAGGGYTF.